This record looks at one T cell receptor beta chain sequence and its context. Antigen unknown. These data are taken from a study of radiotherapy plus CTLA-4 blockade in lung cancer. At the level of the study: For approximately 19% of patients, objective responses occurred, and around 31% had disease control.

The CDR3 contains 14 residues. CDR1 is MDHEN and CDR2 is SYDVKM in the germline V gene. V was shortened by 5 bases and J by 3 bases, with 10 bases between the two germline ends. Here immunoSEQ multiplex PCR was the method, and the copy in TCRdb shows in-frame clones only, minus some. Of tens of thousands of clones in the sample, roughly 85% were seen once. Study-level findings and limits: Blood-borne expansion of tumor-derived TCR clones followed radiotherapy plus ipilimumab.

This chain joins TRBV28 and TRBJ1-4, with no clear D. The clonotype comes from a human donor with non-small cell lung cancer who had stable disease on radiotherapy plus ipilimumab. This specimen was peripheral blood, taken from a patient treated with radiotherapy plus ipilimumab. CDR3 nucleotide sequence: TGTGCCAGCAGTCCGCCGGGTCCTAATGAAAAACTGTTTTTT. Translation gives CASSPPGPNEKLFF. Together with reference TRBV28 and TRBJ1-4, the CDR3 gives the full variable domain: DVKVTQSSRYLVKRTGEKVFLECVQDMDHENMFWYRQDPGLGLRLIYFSYDVKMKEKGDIPEGYSVSREKKERFSLILESASTNQTSMYLCASSPPGPNEKLFFGSGTQLSVL.